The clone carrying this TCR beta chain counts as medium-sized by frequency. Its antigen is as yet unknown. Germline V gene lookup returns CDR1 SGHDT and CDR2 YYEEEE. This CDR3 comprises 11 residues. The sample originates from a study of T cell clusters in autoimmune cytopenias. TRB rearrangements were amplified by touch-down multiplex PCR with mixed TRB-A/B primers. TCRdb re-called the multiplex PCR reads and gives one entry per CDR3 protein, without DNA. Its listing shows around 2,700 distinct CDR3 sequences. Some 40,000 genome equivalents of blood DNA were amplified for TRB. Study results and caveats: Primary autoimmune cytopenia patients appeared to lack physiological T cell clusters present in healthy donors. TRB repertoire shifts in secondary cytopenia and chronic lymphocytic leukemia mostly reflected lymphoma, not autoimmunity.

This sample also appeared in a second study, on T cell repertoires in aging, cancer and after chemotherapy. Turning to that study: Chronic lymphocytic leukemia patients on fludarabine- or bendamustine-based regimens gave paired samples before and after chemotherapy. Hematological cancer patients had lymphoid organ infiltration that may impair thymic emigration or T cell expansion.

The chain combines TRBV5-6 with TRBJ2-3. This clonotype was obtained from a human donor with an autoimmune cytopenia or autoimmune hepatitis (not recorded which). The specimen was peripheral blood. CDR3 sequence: CASSLTDTQYF.